This entry is about one T cell receptor (beta chain). This specimen comes from a study of cytotoxic CD8 clonotypes in ibrutinib-treated CLL. Using immunoSEQ multiplex PCR, the repertoire was profiled, and TCRdb retains in-frame clones only, with some absent. The data show approximately 13,000 clones, around 68% seen once. The CDR3 has 14 residues. Per the germline V gene, CDR1 is MNHNS and CDR2 is SASEGT. Deletions cut 7 bases from V and 5 bases from J, with 17 bases between. This TCR was sampled from a human donor with chronic lymphocytic leukemia. The sample was PBMCs, taken before ibrutinib treatment. The chain uses TRBV6-1 and TRBJ1-1, with a tentative D call TRBD1 (6 bases). DNA for the CDR3: TGTGCCAGCAACAGGGTCCTCGGGGCGACTGAAGCTTTCTTT. As protein: CASNRVLGATEAFF.